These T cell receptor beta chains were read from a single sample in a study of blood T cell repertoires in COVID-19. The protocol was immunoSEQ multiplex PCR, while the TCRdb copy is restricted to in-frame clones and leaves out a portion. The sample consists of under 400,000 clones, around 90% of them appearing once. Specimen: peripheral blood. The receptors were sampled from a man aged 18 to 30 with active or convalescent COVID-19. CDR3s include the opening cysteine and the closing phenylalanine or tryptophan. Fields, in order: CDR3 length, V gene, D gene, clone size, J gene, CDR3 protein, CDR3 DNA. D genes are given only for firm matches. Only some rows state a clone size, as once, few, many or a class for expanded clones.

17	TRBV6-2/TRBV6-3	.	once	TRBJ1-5	CASSYSLGEYSNQPQHF	TGTGCCAGCAGTTACTCACTTGGAGAGTATAGCAATCAGCCCCAGCATTTT
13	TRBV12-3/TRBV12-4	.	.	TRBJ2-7	CASSLGLGGEQYF	TGTGCCAGCAGTTTGGGCCTAGGGGGCGAGCAGTACTTC
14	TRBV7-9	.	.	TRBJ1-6	CASSRDTRDSPLHF	TGTGCCAGCAGCCGTGACACTAGGGATTCACCCCTCCACTTT
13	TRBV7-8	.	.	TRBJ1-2	CASSFNRNYGYTF	TGTGCCAGCAGCTTTAACAGAAACTATGGCTACACCTTC
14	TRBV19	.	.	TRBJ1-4	CASRNAGSHEKLFF	TGTGCCAGTAGGAACGCAGGGTCCCATGAAAAACTGTTTTTT
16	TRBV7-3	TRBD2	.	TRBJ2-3	CASRPGLAGGLDTQYF	TGTGCCAGCAGGCCCGGACTAGCGGGAGGGTTAGATACGCAGTATTTT
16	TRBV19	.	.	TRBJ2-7	CASSIGGLDSSYEQYF	TGTGCCAGTAGTATAGGGGGATTGGACAGCTCCTACGAGCAGTACTTC
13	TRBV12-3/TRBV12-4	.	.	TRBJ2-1	CASSGGPDNEQFF	TGTGCCAGCAGCGGGGGACCGGACAATGAGCAGTTCTTC
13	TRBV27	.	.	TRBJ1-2	CASSRGGSYGYTF	TGTGCCAGCAGCCGGGGGGGCAGCTATGGCTACACCTTC
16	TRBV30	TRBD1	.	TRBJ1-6	CAWKVDRGSYNSPLHF	TGTGCCTGGAAGGTCGACAGGGGATCCTATAATTCACCCCTCCACTTT
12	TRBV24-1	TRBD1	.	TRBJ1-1	CATSGQGTEAFF	TGTGCCACCAGCGGACAGGGGACTGAAGCTTTCTTT
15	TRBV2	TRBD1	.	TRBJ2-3	CASRIGTANTDTQYF	TGTGCCAGCAGGATCGGGACAGCGAACACAGATACGCAGTATTTT
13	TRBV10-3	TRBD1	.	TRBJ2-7	CAISVTGAYEQYF	TGTGCCATCAGTGTTACAGGGGCCTACGAGCAGTACTTC
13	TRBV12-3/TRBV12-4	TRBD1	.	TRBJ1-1	CASSSTGGTEAFF	TGTGCCAGCAGTTCGACAGGGGGCACTGAAGCTTTCTTT
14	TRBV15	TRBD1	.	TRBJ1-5	CATSGQGNNQPQHF	TGTGCCACCAGCGGACAGGGAAACAATCAGCCCCAGCATTTT
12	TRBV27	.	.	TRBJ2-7	CASSSNSYEQYF	TGTGCCAGCAGTTCAAACTCCTACGAGCAGTACTTC
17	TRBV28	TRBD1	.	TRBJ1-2	CASRRIGTGGPQYGYTF	TGTGCCAGCAGACGAATAGGGACAGGGGGCCCTCAGTATGGCTACACCTTC
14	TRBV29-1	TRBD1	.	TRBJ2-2	CSAVVGGLTGELFF	TGCAGTGCTGTGGTAGGGGGCCTCACCGGGGAGCTGTTTTTT
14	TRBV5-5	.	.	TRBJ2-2	CASSLGVVTGELFF	TGTGCCAGCAGCCTGGGAGTAGTAACCGGGGAGCTGTTTTTT
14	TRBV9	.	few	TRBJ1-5	CASSVVRANQPQHF	TGTGCCAGCAGCGTAGTCAGGGCTAATCAGCCCCAGCATTTT
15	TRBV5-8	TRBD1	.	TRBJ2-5	CASSSRDSHQETQYF	TGTGCCAGCAGCAGTCGGGACAGCCACCAAGAGACCCAGTACTTC
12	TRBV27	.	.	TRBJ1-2	CATAGNSYGYTF	TGTGCCACCGCAGGGAATTCCTATGGCTACACCTTC
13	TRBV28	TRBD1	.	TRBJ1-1	CASMDRDITEAFF	TGTGCCAGCATGGACAGGGACATAACTGAAGCTTTCTTT
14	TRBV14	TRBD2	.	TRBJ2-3	CASSARGGEDTQYF	TGTGCCAGCAGCGCCCGGGGGGGGGAAGATACGCAGTATTTT
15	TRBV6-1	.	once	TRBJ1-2	CASSELGNRRYGYTF	TGTGCCAGCAGTGAATTGGGCAACCGGAGGTATGGCTACACCTTC
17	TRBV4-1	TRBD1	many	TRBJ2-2	CASSQGGTGTATGELFF	TGCGCCAGCAGCCAAGGGGGGACAGGGACAGCCACCGGGGAGCTGTTTTTT
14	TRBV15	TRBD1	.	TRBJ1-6	CATSRRTGTSPLHF	TGTGCCACCAGCAGAAGGACAGGGACCTCACCCCTCCACTTT
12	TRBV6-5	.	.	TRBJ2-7	CASSYSGGEQYF	TGTGCCAGCAGTTACTCGGGGGGCGAGCAGTACTTC
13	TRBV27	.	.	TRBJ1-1	CASSLGRQVEAFF	TGTGCCAGCAGTTTAGGTCGACAGGTTGAAGCTTTCTTT
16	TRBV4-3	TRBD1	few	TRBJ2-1	CASSQHRGLGVNEQFF	TGCGCCAGCAGCCAACATAGGGGGCTAGGGGTCAATGAGCAGTTCTTC
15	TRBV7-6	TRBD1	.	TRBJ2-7	CASSARDRGTYEQYF	TGTGCCAGCAGCGCCCGGGACAGGGGTACCTACGAGCAGTACTTC
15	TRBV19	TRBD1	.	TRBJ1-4	CASSWPGQGIEKLFF	TGTGCCAGTAGTTGGCCGGGACAGGGGATTGAAAAACTGTTTTTT
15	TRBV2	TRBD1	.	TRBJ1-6	CASSFRDRDNSPLHF	TGTGCCAGCAGCTTCCGGGACAGGGATAATTCACCCCTCCACTTT
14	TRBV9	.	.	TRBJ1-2	CASSVESGLYGYTF	TGTGCCAGCAGCGTAGAATCGGGACTCTATGGCTACACCTTC
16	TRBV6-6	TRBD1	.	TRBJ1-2	CASSYSPAGGNYGYTF	TGTGCCAGCAGTTACTCTCCGGCAGGGGGCAACTATGGCTACACCTTC
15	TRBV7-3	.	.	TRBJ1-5	CASSEMGLALQPQHF	TGTGCCAGCAGCGAAATGGGACTCGCTCTCCAGCCCCAGCATTTT
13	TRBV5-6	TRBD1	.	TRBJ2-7	CASSSDRGYEQYF	TGTGCCAGCAGCTCGGACAGGGGTTACGAGCAGTACTTC
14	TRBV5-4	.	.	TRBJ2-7	CASSTQTGNYEQYF	TGTGCCAGCAGCACTCAGACAGGAAACTACGAGCAGTACTTC
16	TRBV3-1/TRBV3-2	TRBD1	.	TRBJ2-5	CASSQTGGKVQETQYF	TGTGCCAGCAGCCAGACAGGGGGCAAGGTGCAAGAGACCCAGTACTTC
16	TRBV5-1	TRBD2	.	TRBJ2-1	CASSLAMTSGTNEQFF	TGCGCCAGCAGCTTGGCCATGACTAGCGGGACGAATGAGCAGTTCTTC
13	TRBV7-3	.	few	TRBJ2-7	CASSPPGSYEQYF	TGTGCCAGCAGCCCTCCGGGGAGCTACGAGCAGTACTTC
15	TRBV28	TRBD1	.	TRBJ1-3	CASSPGTASGNTIYF	TGTGCCAGCAGTCCCGGGACAGCCTCTGGAAACACCATATATTTT
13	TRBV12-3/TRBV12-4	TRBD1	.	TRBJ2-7	CASNRQGSYEQYF	TGTGCCAGCAACAGACAGGGATCCTACGAGCAGTACTTC
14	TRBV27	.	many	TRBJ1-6	CASRLTGNNSPLHF	TGTGCCAGCAGACTCACAGGGAATAATTCACCCCTCCACTTT
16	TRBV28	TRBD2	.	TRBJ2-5	CASSFGSGRGGETQYF	TGTGCCAGCAGTTTTGGTAGCGGGAGAGGGGGAGAGACCCAGTACTTC
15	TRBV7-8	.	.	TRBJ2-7	CASSGNRIFSYEQYF	TGTGCCAGCAGCGGAAACAGGATTTTCTCCTACGAGCAGTACTTC
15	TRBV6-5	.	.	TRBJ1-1	CASSYNRDSSTEAFF	TGTGCCAGCAGTTACAACAGGGATAGCAGCACTGAAGCTTTCTTT
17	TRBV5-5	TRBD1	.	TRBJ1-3	CASSLEGQGLLGNTIYF	TGTGCCAGCAGCTTGGAGGGACAGGGGCTACTTGGAAACACCATATATTTT
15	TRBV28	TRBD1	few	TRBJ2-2	CASSVGTGNTGELFF	TGTGCCAGCAGTGTCGGGACAGGGAACACCGGGGAGCTGTTTTTT
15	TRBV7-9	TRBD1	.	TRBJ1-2	CASSLGQGALYGYTF	TGTGCCAGCAGCTTAGGACAGGGGGCCCTCTATGGCTACACCTTC